Below are 21 T cell receptor beta chains sequenced from a single sample in a study of Ad26.COV2.S vaccination and SARS-CoV-2 variants. Sequenced by immunoSEQ multiplex PCR; TCRdb stores in-frame clones only, minus some. Of under 550,000 clones in the sample, over 75% were seen once. Indicated treatment: 15 to 20 received Ad26.COV2.S at low or high dose, single or two shots; roughly five received placebo; per-sample allocation not given. Material that was analyzed had been drawn on day 63 after the first vaccine or placebo injection. Source: peripheral blood, taken in a trial of Ad26.COV2.S vaccine versus placebo. The receptors here all came from a person between 18 and 65 years old who received the Ad26.COV2.S COVID-19 vaccine or a placebo.

The rearrangement joins TRBV11-2 to TRBJ2-2; 8 bases match TRBD2. The germline gives CDR1 SGHAT, CDR2 FQNNGV. The CDR3 is made up of 12 amino acids. In DNA, the CDR3 is TGTGCAAGCGGGGGAAACACCGGGGAGCTGTTTTTT. Its protein product is CASGGNTGELFF.

In its sample, this clone was seen once. The chain recombines TRBV20-1 with TRBJ1-2; D ambiguous. CDR1 is DFQATT, CDR2 SNEGSKA, per germline (reference sequence). Trimming took 3 bases from V and 6 from J, leaving 8 bases between them. CDR3 length: 11 amino acids. The CDR3 region has the DNA TGCAGTGCTAGCGGCCTTAATGGCTACACCTTC. This encodes CSASGLNGYTF.

The chain recombines TRBV5-4 with TRBJ2-1; 9 bases agree with TRBD1. Germline V gives CDR1 SGHNT, CDR2 YYREEE (reference sequence). With V trimmed by 5 bases and J by 7 bases, 1 base remained unmatched. The CDR3 is 12 amino acids. The CDR3 region has the DNA TGTGCCAGCAGGGACAGGGGAAATGAGCAGTTCTTC. Amino acids: CASRDRGNEQFF.

V is TRBV19 and J is TRBJ2-6; D unresolved. The length of the CDR3 is 17 residues. In germline, CDR1 is LNHDA, CDR2 SQIVND (reference sequence). V gave up 3 bases and J gave up 0 bases, with 12 bases separating them. The CDR3 sequence: CASSMGTVSSGANVLTF. The DNA for the CDR3 is TGTGCCAGTAGTATGGGCACCGTTAGCTCTGGGGCCAACGTCCTGACTTTC.

The table lists this clone with a count of one. The chain combines TRBV5-5 with TRBJ2-4; 11 bases fit TRBD1. Germline loops: CDR1 SGHKS, CDR2 YYEKEE (reference sequence). V gave up 2 bases and J gave up 9 bases; unmatched junction bases: 10. The CDR3 sequence is 16 residues long. The CDR3 DNA reads TGTGCCAGCAGCTTAAGTCTGACCGGGACAGGGGGCATTCAGTACTTC. The encoded protein is CASSLSLTGTGGIQYF.

The V call is TRBV7-8, the J call TRBJ2-1; D uncertain. The CDR3 is 14 residues long. Germline V gene lookup returns CDR1 SGHVS and CDR2 FQNEAQ. The V gene lost 5 bases and the J gene lost 0 bases, with 8 bases spanning the gap. The CDR3 bases are TGTGCCAGCAGCCCTTTGAGCTCCTACAATGAGCAGTTCTTC. This translates into CASSPLSSYNEQFF.

In its sample, this clone was seen a few times. This sequence joins TRBV7-2 and TRBJ1-1; D remains ambiguous. The germline gives CDR1 SGHTA, CDR2 FQGNSA. The CDR3 has 13 residues. The V end was cut by 5 bases, the J end by 1 base, with 8 bases between. The chain's CDR3 is CASSPIPNTEAFF. The DNA of the CDR3 is TGTGCCAGCAGCCCTATACCGAACACTGAAGCTTTCTTT.

The chain joins TRBV28 to TRBJ2-1; D is undetermined. The CDR3 is 16 residues long. The germline CDR1 and CDR2 sequences are MDHEN and SYDVKM. Between the trimmed V and J ends, which lost 6 bases and 5 bases, there was a span of 20 bases. CDR3 bases: TGTGCCAGCAGCCCAAGGGCCTCCCCGGTCCACAATGAGCAGTTCTTC. Translated: CASSPRASPVHNEQFF.

J is TRBJ2-5 and V is TRBV3-1 (or the pseudogene TRBV3-2), with D uncertain. This CDR3 region has 13 residues. CDR1 and CDR2 from the germline V gene are LGHDT and YNNKEL (reference sequence). V gave up 1 base and J gave up 1 base, with 4 bases separating them. The CDR3 DNA reads as TGTGCCAGCAGCCAAGGGGTCCAAGAGACCCAGTACTTC. Protein product: CASSQGVQETQYF.

The V gene is TRBV12-3 or TRBV12-4, the J gene TRBJ2-2; D remains ambiguous. Trimming took off 9 bases at V and 5 bases at J, with 13 bases between the two ends. The CDR3 sequence is 13 residues long. CDR3 loop: CASAPLLTGELFF. CDR3 nucleotide sequence: TGTGCCAGTGCCCCCCTCCTTACCGGGGAGCTGTTTTTT.

The rearrangement links TRBV9 to TRBJ1-2; 9 nucleotides line up with TRBD1. Germline-derived CDR1 and CDR2 are SGDLS and YYNGEE. V shed 0 bases and J 5 bases; nucleotides not matched to a gene: 5. The length of the CDR3 is 15 residues. The CDR3 DNA reads TGTGCCAGCAGCGTAGGACAGGGGGGAGGTTATGGCTACACCTTC. Its protein is CASSVGQGGGYGYTF.

This clone was observed a single time. The chain is built from TRBV7-9 and TRBJ1-1; tentatively, D is TRBD1 (5 bases). This CDR3 contains 15 residues. V lost 3 bases and J lost 4, with 15 bases in between. Germline V gives CDR1 SEHNR, CDR2 FQNEAQ (reference sequence). The CDR3: CASSFLGEAPTEAFF. CDR3 in DNA: TGTGCCAGCAGCTTCTTGGGGGAGGCACCCACTGAAGCTTTCTTT.

The V call is TRBV2, the J call TRBJ2-6; 11 nucleotides agree with TRBD1. Germline lookup yields CDR1 SNHLY and CDR2 FYNNEI. Unmatched junction bases numbered 7, after V lost 4 bases and J lost 2 bases. The CDR3 length is 18 residues. CDR3 nucleotide sequence: TGTGCCAGCAGTGGGGACAGGGGGTTATTGGCTGGGGCCAACGTCCTGACTTTC. Translated, it gives CASSGDRGLLAGANVLTF.

The rearrangement links TRBV11-2 to TRBJ2-7; D is uncertain. Trimming took 0 bases from V and 3 from J, leaving 6 bases between them. The CDR3 has 13 amino acids. The germline gives CDR1 SGHAT, CDR2 FQNNGV. The CDR3 reads CASSLENSYEQYF. The CDR3 DNA reads as TGTGCCAGCAGCTTAGAAAACAGCTACGAGCAGTACTTC.

The chain carries TRBV28 and TRBJ2-5; D is ambiguous. Germline V gene sequence: CDR1 MDHEN, CDR2 SYDVKM. Trimming cost V 7 bases and J 3 bases, with 15 bases left between them. This CDR3 spans 14 amino acids. CDR3 in DNA: TGTGCCAGCACCCGGCGGCTCCAGGAAGAGACCCAGTACTTC. Amino acids: CASTRRLQEETQYF.

This chain joins TRBV7-9 and TRBJ2-1; 8 nucleotides align to TRBD2. This CDR3 has 14 amino acids. The ends lost 2 bases at V and 5 bases at J; junction bases unmatched: 2. Germline V lookup: CDR1 SEHNR, CDR2 FQNEAQ (reference sequence). CDR3 sequence (DNA): TGTGCCAGCAGCTTAACGGGGGGGCACAATGAGCAGTTCTTC. Translated, it gives CASSLTGGHNEQFF.

As concerns this clone: The sample holds other DNA sequences that translate to the same CDR3. The chain combines TRBV7-9 with TRBJ1-2, with D possibly being TRBD1 (6 bases). The germline V gene encodes CDR1 SEHNR and CDR2 FQNEAQ (reference sequence). Trimming stripped 1 base from V and 4 bases from J, with 7 bases between. CDR3 length: 13 residues. This chain's CDR3 is CASSLGRGYGYTF. CDR3 nucleotides: TGTGCCAGCAGCTTAGGCAGGGGCTATGGCTACACCTTC.

The rearrangement links TRBV19 to TRBJ2-7, with D possibly TRBD1 on 5 matching bases. This CDR3 has 15 amino acids. The ends were cut back, 5 bases at V and 1 base at J, with 15 bases in the middle. Germline CDR1 and CDR2: LNHDA and SQIVND (reference sequence). This CDR3 is CASSWGGGPSYEQYF. The CDR3 nucleotides read TGTGCCAGTAGTTGGGGCGGCGGTCCGTCCTACGAGCAGTACTTC.

The V call is TRBV15, the J call TRBJ2-1, with 9 bases that match TRBD2. The CDR3 contains 16 residues. V was clipped by 2 bases and J by 0 bases; unmatched bases: 2. Germline CDR1 and CDR2: LNHNV and YYDKDF (reference sequence). CDR3 loop: CATSRTSGFSYNEQFF. CDR3 sequence (DNA): TGTGCCACCAGCAGAACTAGCGGGTTCTCCTACAATGAGCAGTTCTTC.

In its sample, this clone was seen a few times. The V gene is TRBV5-5, the J gene TRBJ1-5; D is undetermined. Germline loops: CDR1 SGHKS, CDR2 YYEKEE (reference sequence). The CDR3 is made up of 15 amino acids. V lost 4 bases, J lost 2 bases, and 13 bases lay in between. The CDR3 sequence: CASSTYSEGNQPQHF. CDR3 sequence (DNA): TGTGCCAGCAGCACTTATTCGGAGGGCAATCAGCCCCAGCATTTT.

Remarks on this clone: One end of the junction is discordant with germline, which a read error may explain. This CDR3 is also generated by other DNA sequences in the sample. The genes are TRBV6-1 and TRBJ2-2, with a tentative D call TRBD2 (5 bases). Germline values: CDR1 MNHNS, CDR2 SASEGT. This CDR3 has 15 amino acids. The CDR3 region has the DNA TGTGCCAGCAGTGAGTACTATCCCGGCACCGGGGAGTTGTTTTTT. Its protein product is CASSEYYPGTGELFF.